The TCR beta chain described here comes from a study of blood T cells in healthy people across ages. Broader study findings: The unsorted PBMCs prevented any conclusive comparison of naive versus antigen-experienced cells. Naive T cell percentage and TCR beta diversity correlated strongly.

Remarks on this clonotype: The antigen is not known.

A second PCR, run for roughly 7 to 11 cycles, used a sample-barcoded 5' primer plus a J-beta primer mix. TCRdb independently ran MiXCR on the 5' RACE reads; one entry per CDR3 protein. The profile shows some 1.8 million distinct CDR3 sequences, roughly two fifths of them singletons. CDR3 length: 14 residues. Germline V CDR1 and CDR2: DFQATT, SNEGSKA (reference sequence). Trimming removed 2 bases from V and 6 bases from J; junction bases left unmatched: 8. The TCR originated in a human donor in good health. V usage is TRBV20-1 and J usage is TRBJ1-2, with 8 bases matching TRBD1. Sequenced sample: blood. DNA for the CDR3: TGCAGTGCTAGACAGGACAGGGAGTCTGATGGCTACACCTTC. Protein product: CSARQDRESDGYTF.